This T cell receptor beta chain was sequenced in a study of OX40 agonist ivuxolimab in advanced cancers. Background on the study: The study enrolled dose-escalation patients with hepatocellular carcinoma, melanoma, renal cell or head and neck cancer.

Details on this clone: What it binds is not known.

Points from the study as a whole: In the 0.1 to 3.0 mg/kg range, CD4+ and CD8+ blood T cells had expanded clonally by week 6. CD4+ T cells averaged fewer expanded clones than CD8+ T cells. Low normalized T-cell clonal expansion was additionally recorded for some nonresponders.

Germline V CDR1 and CDR2: MDHEN, SYDVKM. V was shortened by 3 bases and J by 1 base, with 15 bases between the two germline ends. The CDR3 contains 16 residues. Repertoires were generated with immunoSEQ multiplex PCR, while TCRdb's copy carries only in-frame clones and drops some. The sample shows some 66,000 clones, roughly four fifths of them seen only once. J is TRBJ2-5 and V is TRBV28, with D perhaps TRBD1 or TRBD2 (5 bases each). The source was CD4+ or CD8+ T cells sorted from blood, collected in a trial of the OX40 agonist ivuxolimab. This sequence was found in an adult with an advanced solid tumor such as melanoma, head and neck, liver or kidney cancer. CDR3 region: CASSFGGPTTQETQYF. The CDR3 DNA follows: TGTGCCAGCAGTTTTGGGGGACCAACTACCCAAGAGACCCAGTACTTC. Using reference TRBV28 and TRBJ2-5 for the parts outside the CDR3, the full variable domain is DVKVTQSSRYLVKRTGEKVFLECVQDMDHENMFWYRQDPGLGLRLIYFSYDVKMKEKGDIPEGYSVSREKKERFSLILESASTNQTSMYLCASSFGGPTTQETQYFGPGTRLLVL.